This entry lists 10 T cell receptor beta chains sequenced from one sample in a study of blood T cells in healthy people across ages. PCR was performed a second time for about 7 to 11 cycles using a sample-barcoded 5' primer and a J-beta primer mix. TCRdb ran MiXCR on the 5' RACE reads and lists one entry per CDR3 protein. The sample consists of 1 million to 1.2 million distinct CDR3 sequences, 35% to 40% of them appearing once. The material sequenced was blood. Receptors originate from a man between 18 and 29 years old in good health.

This clonotype has just a few counts. V usage is TRBV14 and J usage is TRBJ2-3; D remains unclear. The CDR3 runs to 13 residues. Germline CDR1 reads SGHDN; CDR2 reads FVKESK. Trimming took off 3 bases at V and 11 bases at J, with 15 bases between the two ends. The CDR3 spells CASSQERRFEQYF. In nucleotides, the CDR3 is TGTGCCAGCAGCCAGGAACGGCGGTTCGAGCAGTATTTT.

The gene calls are TRBV9 and TRBJ1-6; D remains unclear. V lost 3 bases and J lost 0, with 7 bases in between. This CDR3 has 15 residues. CDR1 and CDR2 from the germline V gene are SGDLS and YYNGEE. Written as DNA, the CDR3 is TGTGCCAGCAGCGCCCAACCCTCCTATAATTCACCCCTCCACTTT. Amino acids: CASSAQPSYNSPLHF.

This clonotype has only a few counts. This chain connects TRBV6-6 to TRBJ1-1; D is undetermined. The CDR3 has 16 amino acids. Looked up from germline, CDR1 is MNHNY and CDR2 is SVGAGI (reference sequence). Trimming stripped 2 bases from V and 1 base from J, with 14 bases between. CDR3 DNA: TGTGCCAGCAGTTACGGTCGAGGAGGCCGGAACACTGAAGCTTTCTTT. Translating gives CASSYGRGGRNTEAFF.

J is TRBJ1-5 and V is TRBV2, with a tentative D call TRBD1 (6 bases). Germline V gene lookup returns CDR1 SNHLY and CDR2 FYNNEI. Trimming shortened V by 8 bases and J by 0 bases, and 20 bases separated the two germline ends. This CDR3 region has 17 residues. CDR3 amino acids: CASPEDSCARSNQPQHF. CDR3 coding DNA: TGTGCCAGCCCGGAGGACAGTTGTGCCCGTAGCAATCAGCCCCAGCATTTT. The full variable domain, its missing parts supplied by reference TRBV2 and TRBJ1-5, is EPEVTQTPSHQVTQMGQEVILRCVPISNHLYFYWYRQILGQKVEFLVSFYNNEISEKSEIFDDQFSVERPDGSNFTLKIRSTKLEDSAMYFCASPEDSCARSNQPQHFGDGTRLSIL.

This clonotype was recorded at least ten times. The chain carries TRBV9 and TRBJ1-4; 7 bases line up with TRBD1. Germline values: CDR1 SGDLS, CDR2 YYNGEE. CDR3 length: 15 residues. V shed 3 bases and J 1 base; nucleotides not matched to a gene: 3. Here the CDR3 DNA reads TGTGCCAGCAGCGCCCGGACAGGAACTAATGAAAAACTGTTTTTT. This sequence encodes CASSARTGTNEKLFF.

The genes are TRBV2 and TRBJ2-2; D unclear. V was trimmed by 3 bases and J by 1 base, leaving 9 bases between them. CDR3 size: 15 residues. CDR1 is SNHLY and CDR2 is FYNNEI in the germline V gene. The CDR3 coding sequence is TGTGCCAGCAGTGAGCCTAGGCAGAACACCGGGGAGCTGTTTTTT. This sequence encodes CASSEPRQNTGELFF.

In this sample, this clonotype turned up a few times. The chain couples TRBV9 to TRBJ2-4, with 8 bases fitting TRBD2. V gave up 5 bases and J gave up 5 bases; unmatched junction bases: 3. CDR1 and CDR2 from the germline V gene are SGDLS and YYNGEE. The CDR3 is made up of 13 amino acids. The CDR3 protein is CASSGTRENIQYF. In DNA form, the CDR3 reads TGTGCCAGCAGTGGGACTAGAGAAAACATTCAGTACTTC.

In this sample, this clonotype turned up a few times. The genes are TRBV10-3 and TRBJ2-5, with a weak D call TRBD1 (5 bases). The CDR3 is made up of 13 amino acids. From germline, CDR1 is ENHRY and CDR2 SYGVKD. V was clipped by 4 bases and J by 3 bases, with 9 bases between them. CDR3 residues: CAISGADKETQYF. CDR3 DNA: TGTGCCATCAGTGGGGCGGACAAAGAGACCCAGTACTTC.

The chain carries TRBV20-1 and TRBJ2-7; 7 nucleotides align to TRBD2. Germline-derived CDR1 and CDR2 are DFQATT and SNEGSKA (reference sequence). The V and J ends lost 0 bases and 3 bases, in that order; junction bases with no gene match: 8. The CDR3 sequence is 15 residues long. The chain's CDR3 is CSARDAASGYYEQYF. CDR3 nucleotide sequence: TGCAGTGCTAGAGATGCCGCTAGCGGCTACTACGAGCAGTACTTC.

This clonotype was picked up one time. V and J are TRBV9 and TRBJ2-1, with 9 bases matching TRBD1. This CDR3 comprises 15 residues. The germline CDR1 and CDR2 sequences are SGDLS and YYNGEE. After removal of 3 bases from V and 6 bases from J, the junction contained 7 bases not matched to a gene. CDR3 nucleotide sequence: TGTGCCAGCAGCGCCGGACAGGGGTTTGGCAATGAGCAGTTCTTC. Its protein is CASSAGQGFGNEQFF. Looking up the rest from reference TRBV9 and TRBJ2-1 gives the full variable domain: DSGVTQTPKHLITATGQRVTLRCSPRSGDLSVYWYQQSLDQGLQFLIQYYNGEERAKGNILERFSAQQFPDLHSELNLSSLELGDSALYFCASSAGQGFGNEQFFGPGTRLTVL.